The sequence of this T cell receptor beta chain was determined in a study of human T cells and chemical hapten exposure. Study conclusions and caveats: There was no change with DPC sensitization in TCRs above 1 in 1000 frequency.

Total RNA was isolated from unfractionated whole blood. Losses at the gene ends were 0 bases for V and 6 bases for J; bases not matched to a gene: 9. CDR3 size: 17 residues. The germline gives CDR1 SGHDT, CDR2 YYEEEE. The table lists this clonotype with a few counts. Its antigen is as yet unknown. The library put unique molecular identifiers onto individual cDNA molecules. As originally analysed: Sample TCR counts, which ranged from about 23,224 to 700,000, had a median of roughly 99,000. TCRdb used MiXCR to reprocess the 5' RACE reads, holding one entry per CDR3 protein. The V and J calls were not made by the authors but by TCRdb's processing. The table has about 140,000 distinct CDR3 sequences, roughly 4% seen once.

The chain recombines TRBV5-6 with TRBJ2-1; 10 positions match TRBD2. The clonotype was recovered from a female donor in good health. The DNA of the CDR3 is TGTGCCAGCAGCTTGGATTATCGGCTAGCGGGGGTCAATGAGCAGTTCTTC. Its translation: CASSLDYRLAGVNEQFF. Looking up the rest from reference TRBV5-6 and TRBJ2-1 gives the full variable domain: DAGVTQSPTHLIKTRGQQVTLRCSPKSGHDTVSWYQQALGQGPQFIFQYYEEEERQRGNFPDRFSGHQFPNYSSELNVNALLLGDSALYLCASSLDYRLAGVNEQFFGPGTRLTVL.